The TCR beta chain under discussion was sequenced for a study of shared clonotypes between healthy human individuals. Trimming removed 2 bases from V and 1 base from J, with 12 bases in between. CDR1 and CDR2 (germline): MNHEY, SMNVEV (reference sequence). This CDR3 has 16 amino acids. Profiled with immunoSEQ multiplex PCR; TCRdb holds only in-frame clones, not every one. The table records millions of clones, about 92% of them present only once. Study-wide findings and caveats: Shared clonotypes across all four donors exceeded non-shared ones in generation probability.

CD8 cells regarded as naive lacked CD45RO, were positively chosen for CCR7, and omitted terminally differentiated effector memory CD45RA+ cells. This clone occurred once. Its antigen is currently unknown. What was sequenced was naive CD8+ T cells from PBMCs. The chain couples TRBV27 to TRBJ2-1, with a weak D call TRBD2 (5 bases). The origin of this receptor is a man aged 18 to 30 in good health. Some clones in this sample may be carry-over from other donors' samples. This CDR3 is CASSLLRGDSYNEQFF. The CDR3 region has the DNA TGTGCCAGCAGTTTACTCCGGGGAGATTCCTACAATGAGCAGTTCTTC.